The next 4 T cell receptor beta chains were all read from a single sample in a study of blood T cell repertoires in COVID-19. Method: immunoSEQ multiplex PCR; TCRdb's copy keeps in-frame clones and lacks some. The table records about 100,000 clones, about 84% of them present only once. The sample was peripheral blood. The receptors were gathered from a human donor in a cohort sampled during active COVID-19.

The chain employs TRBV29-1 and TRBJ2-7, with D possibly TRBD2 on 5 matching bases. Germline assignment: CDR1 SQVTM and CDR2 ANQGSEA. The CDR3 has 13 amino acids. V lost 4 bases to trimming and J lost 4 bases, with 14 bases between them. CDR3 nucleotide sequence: TGCAGCGTTGTTTCCGTAGGAGGATACGAGCAGTACTTC. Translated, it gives CSVVSVGGYEQYF.

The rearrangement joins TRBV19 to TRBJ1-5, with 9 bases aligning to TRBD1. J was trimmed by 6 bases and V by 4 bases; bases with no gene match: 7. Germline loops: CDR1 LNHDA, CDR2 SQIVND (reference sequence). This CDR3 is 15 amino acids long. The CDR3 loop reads CASSRTQGAGQPQHF. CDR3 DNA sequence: TGTGCCAGTAGTAGAACACAGGGGGCCGGTCAGCCCCAGCATTTT.

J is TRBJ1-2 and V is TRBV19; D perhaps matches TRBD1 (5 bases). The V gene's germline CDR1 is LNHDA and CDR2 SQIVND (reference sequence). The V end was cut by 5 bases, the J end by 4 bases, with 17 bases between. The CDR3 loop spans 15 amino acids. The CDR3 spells CASSHRGTSSYGYTF. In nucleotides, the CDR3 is TGTGCCAGTAGTCACCGGGGGACCAGTTCCTATGGCTACACCTTC.

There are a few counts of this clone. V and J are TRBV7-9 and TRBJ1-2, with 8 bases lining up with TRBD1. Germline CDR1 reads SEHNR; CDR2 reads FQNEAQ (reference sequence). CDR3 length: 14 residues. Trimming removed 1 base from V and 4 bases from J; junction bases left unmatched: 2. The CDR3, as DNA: TGTGCCAGCAGCTTAGGAGGACAGGGCTATGGCTACACCTTC. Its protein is CASSLGGQGYGYTF.